This entry is about one T cell receptor beta chain. These data originate in a study of OX40 agonist ivuxolimab in advanced cancers. CDR3 length equals 10 residues. V lost 5 bases to trimming and J lost 7 bases, with 8 bases between them. Germline CDR1 is SQVTM and CDR2 is ANQGSEA. Here immunoSEQ multiplex PCR was the method, and the copy in TCRdb shows in-frame clones only, minus some. The sample consists of 65,000 to 80,000 clones, 93% of them appearing once. The chain is built from TRBV29-1 and TRBJ1-1; tentatively, D is TRBD1 (5 bases). The material was CD4+ or CD8+ T cells sorted from blood, obtained in a trial of the OX40 agonist ivuxolimab. This sequence was found in an adult with an advanced solid tumor such as melanoma, head and neck, liver or kidney cancer. The CDR3 loop reads CSVPDIEAFF. The CDR3, as DNA: TGCAGCGTTCCGGACATTGAAGCTTTCTTT.